This entry lists 26 T cell receptor beta chains sequenced from one sample in a study of cytomegalovirus exposure and HLA in healthy donors. The primer mix had 60 Vbeta and 13 Jbeta primers. Profiled with immunoSEQ multiplex PCR; TCRdb holds only in-frame clones, not every one. The table records roughly 140,000 clones, about 75% of them present only once. Sequenced sample: PBMCs. The receptor source for this set is a man aged 55-75 years in good health and CMV-seronegative.

This clone was observed a handful of times. Different DNA sequences within this sample yield the same CDR3. The rearrangement joins TRBV28 to TRBJ1-1; 9 positions agree with TRBD1. CDR1 is MDHEN, CDR2 SYDVKM, per germline. The CDR3 length is 15 residues. Trimming took 5 bases from V and 1 from J; bases not matched to a gene: 5. For the CDR3, the DNA is TGTGCCAGCAGTCCGGGACAGGGCAAGAACACTGAAGCTTTCTTT. Amino acid sequence: CASSPGQGKNTEAFF.

In its sample, this clone was seen once. The rearrangement uses TRBV28 and TRBJ2-7; tentative D call: TRBD2 (6 bases). The CDR3 covers 15 residues. Trimming removed 5 bases from V and 7 bases from J, with 21 bases in between. Germline V gene data show CDR1 as MDHEN and CDR2 as SYDVKM. In nucleotides, the CDR3 is TGTGCCAGCAGTCCCGCCGGGAGTTACTTAGGGGAGCAGTACTTC. Its translation is CASSPAGSYLGEQYF.

This clone has just one count. V gene TRBV7-8 combines with J gene TRBJ2-2; tentatively, D is TRBD1 (5 bases). This CDR3 is built from 15 residues. The V gene lost 2 bases and the J gene lost 1 base, with 8 bases spanning the gap. Germline assignment: CDR1 SGHVS and CDR2 FQNEAQ. The CDR3 protein is CASSLRQLNTGELFF. CDR3 nucleotides: TGTGCCAGCAGCTTAAGACAGTTGAACACCGGGGAGCTGTTTTTT.

Here the CDR3 reads CASSQSTSGFTDTQYF. CDR3 nucleotides: TGTGCCAGCAGCCAATCGACTAGCGGTTTCACAGATACGCAGTATTTT. J is TRBJ2-3 and V is TRBV4-2, with TRBD2 matching 9 bases. The V segment lost 2 bases and the J segment 2 bases; nucleotides outside the gene matches: 5. Germline CDR1 reads LGHNA; CDR2 reads YNFKEQ. The CDR3 runs to 16 residues.

The chain carries TRBV28 and TRBJ2-1, with TRBD2 identical over 9 bases. This CDR3 contains 15 residues. Germline V lookup: CDR1 MDHEN, CDR2 SYDVKM. The V gene end was trimmed by 3 bases and the J gene end by 7 bases; junction bases not matched to a gene: 7. The CDR3 bases are TGTGCCAGCAGTTTCGGGCGGGAGGGCTGGAATGAGCAGTTCTTC. It codes for CASSFGREGWNEQFF.

This chain links TRBV19 with TRBJ2-7; TRBD2 might be the D (5 bases). V lost 5 bases and J lost 2, with 7 bases in between. The CDR3 spans 12 residues. Germline V gives CDR1 LNHDA, CDR2 SQIVND (reference sequence). The CDR3 reads CASSPGTYEQYF. The CDR3 DNA is TGTGCCAGTAGTCCCGGGACCTACGAGCAGTACTTC.

The chain carries TRBV5-1 and TRBJ2-3; D may be TRBD1 (6 bases). V gave up 7 bases and J gave up 0 bases, with 15 bases separating them. CDR1 and CDR2 from the germline V gene are SGHRS and YFSETQ. This CDR3 spans 15 amino acids. The CDR3 nucleotides read TGCGCCAGCGGCCCAATGACAGGCAGCACAGATACGCAGTATTTT. It encodes CASGPMTGSTDTQYF.

This clone occurred a few times. This sequence joins TRBV7-8 and TRBJ2-7; TRBD1 matches 7 bases. V shed 5 bases, J shed 0 bases, and the junction held 10 bases outside the gene matches. CDR1 and CDR2 from the germline V gene are SGHVS and FQNEAQ. The CDR3 is made up of 16 amino acids. In nucleotides, the CDR3 is TGTGCCAGCAGCATAGACAGGGCGATAGGCTCCTACGAGCAGTACTTC. It codes for CASSIDRAIGSYEQYF.

The rearrangement links TRBV10-3 to TRBJ1-2; TRBD1 might be the D (6 bases). The germline V gene has CDR1 ENHRY and CDR2 SYGVKD. Between the trimmed V and J ends, which lost 2 bases and 1 base, there was a span of 20 bases. The CDR3 extends over 18 amino acids. CDR3 region: CAISETQGEGVRNYGYTF. CDR3 in DNA: TGTGCCATCAGTGAGACCCAGGGTGAGGGGGTCCGTAACTATGGCTACACCTTC.

The chain employs TRBV19 and TRBJ1-1; tentatively, D is TRBD1 (5 bases). Trimming took 7 bases from V and 10 from J, leaving 22 bases between them. The CDR3 covers 14 residues. Germline loops: CDR1 LNHDA, CDR2 SQIVND (reference sequence). CDR3: CASTNPGDFMGAFF. In nucleotides, the CDR3 is TGTGCCAGTACCAACCCCGGGGACTTTATGGGAGCTTTCTTT.

The chain has TRBV18 and TRBJ1-1, with 7 positions matching TRBD1. The V gene's germline CDR1 is KGHSH and CDR2 LQKENI. The junction had 7 bases not matched to a gene; V was cut back by 2 bases and J by 1 base. This CDR3 comprises 16 residues. The chain's CDR3 is CASSPTDREANTEAFF. The DNA of the CDR3 is TGTGCCAGCTCACCAACCGACAGGGAAGCGAACACTGAAGCTTTCTTT.

The chain is built from TRBV6-5 and TRBJ1-1; 7 bases align to TRBD1. This CDR3 comprises 14 residues. The V and J ends lost 1 base and 4 bases, in that order; junction bases with no gene match: 3. Germline V CDR1 and CDR2: MNHEY, SVGAGI. The CDR3 reads CASSYLGQSTEAFF. CDR3 DNA: TGTGCCAGCAGTTACTTGGGACAGTCCACTGAAGCTTTCTTT.

This clone was detected only a few times. This chain links TRBV7-8 with TRBJ1-5; D possibly corresponds to TRBD1 (6 bases). The V and J ends lost 3 bases and 0 bases respectively, with 12 bases between them. This CDR3 is built from 16 residues. CDR1 is SGHVS, CDR2 FQNEAQ, per germline. The CDR3 loop reads CASSFLRTDSNQPQHF. The CDR3 nucleotides read TGTGCCAGCAGCTTCTTAAGGACAGATAGCAATCAGCCCCAGCATTTT.

This clone was observed a handful of times. This chain uses TRBV7-3 with TRBJ1-6, with 8 positions matching TRBD1. The CDR3 has 13 residues. J gave up 10 bases and V 5 bases, and 4 bases lay outside the gene matches. CDR1 is SGHTA, CDR2 FQGTGA, per germline. The CDR3: CASSEQGESPLHF. The CDR3 DNA sequence: TGTGCCAGCAGCGAACAGGGGGAATCACCCCTCCACTTT.

This clone has more than one count but fewer than ten. This chain links TRBV6-6 with TRBJ2-4; D gene uncertain. CDR1 and CDR2 (germline): MNHNY, SVGAGI (reference sequence). The length of the CDR3 is 12 residues. Trimming removed 6 bases from V and 10 bases from J, with 13 bases in between. This CDR3 reads CASSPASEIQYF. The CDR3 DNA is TGTGCCAGCAGCCCCGCATCGGAGATTCAGTACTTC.

This chain joins TRBV5-4 and TRBJ2-1, with D perhaps matching TRBD2 (6 bases). Germline CDR1 is SGHNT and CDR2 is YYREEE (reference sequence). CDR3 length equals 16 residues. The V and J ends lost 0 bases and 2 bases respectively, with 12 bases between them. CDR3 residues: CASSLAGLATYNEQFF. The CDR3 coding sequence is TGTGCCAGCAGCTTGGCCGGGCTAGCGACCTACAATGAGCAGTTCTTC.

The rearrangement uses TRBV5-1 and TRBJ1-2; D uncertain. This CDR3 is 14 amino acids long. Germline CDR1 SGHRS, CDR2 YFSETQ. V was pared by 4 bases and J by 5 bases, with 15 bases between. The CDR3: CASSPEQPRYGYTF. DNA for the CDR3: TGCGCCAGCAGCCCGGAGCAGCCGCGGTATGGCTACACCTTC.

This clone was seen once. The chain couples TRBV7-8 to TRBJ1-1, with no clear D. Trimming took off 1 base at V and 10 bases at J, with 13 bases between the two ends. The V gene's germline CDR1 is SGHVS and CDR2 FQNEAQ. This CDR3 has 13 amino acids. The CDR3 loop is CASSLVPSETAFF. CDR3 DNA sequence: TGTGCCAGCAGCTTAGTACCATCGGAGACAGCTTTCTTT.

The table lists this clone with a few counts. Here the CDR3 reads CASSLAGTGGAGNTEAFF. CDR3 sequence (DNA): TGCGCCAGCAGCCTGGCCGGGACAGGGGGCGCGGGGAACACTGAAGCTTTCTTT. The gene calls are TRBV5-1 and TRBJ1-1; 12 bases are shared with TRBD1. Germline CDR1 reads SGHRS; CDR2 reads YFSETQ. V lost 4 bases, J lost 1 base, and 11 bases stayed unmatched. The CDR3 is made up of 18 amino acids.

This chain connects TRBV29-1 to TRBJ2-1; weak D call: TRBD1 (6 bases). The V end lost 4 bases, the J end lost 6 bases, and 7 bases lay between the germline ends. CDR3 length: 11 amino acids. The germline V gene has CDR1 SQVTM and CDR2 ANQGSEA. The CDR3 region is CSVGGGNEQFF. CDR3 in DNA: TGCAGCGTTGGAGGGGGCAATGAGCAGTTCTTC.

The V and J genes are TRBV28 and TRBJ1-1; tentatively, D is TRBD1 (6 bases). V lost 6 bases and J 5 bases, leaving 22 bases between the germline ends. Per germline, CDR1 MDHEN and CDR2 SYDVKM. This CDR3 contains 16 residues. The CDR3 coding sequence is TGTGCCAGCAGCTCTAGGGGGGGGGATGGAAAGACTGAAGCTTTCTTT. Translated, it gives CASSSRGGDGKTEAFF.

This clone was observed a handful of times. The J gene is TRBJ2-7, the V gene TRBV5-8, with D unresolved. There are 14 residues in the CDR3. Germline V CDR1 and CDR2: SGHTS, YDEGEE. V was trimmed by 0 bases and J by 1 base, leaving 8 bases between them. CDR3 amino acids: CASSLGRFSYEQYF. As DNA, the CDR3 is TGTGCCAGCAGCTTGGGCAGGTTTTCCTACGAGCAGTACTTC. Full variable domain (rest looked up from reference TRBV5-8 and TRBJ2-7): EAGVTQSPTHLIKTRGQQATLRCSPISGHTSVYWYQQALGLGLQFLLWYDEGEERNRGNFPPRFSGRQFPNYSSELNVNALELEDSALYLCASSLGRFSYEQYFGPGTRLTVT.

The chain uses TRBV5-4 and TRBJ2-1; possible D gene TRBD1, 6 bases. V lost 3 bases, J lost 9 bases, and 13 bases lay in between. Germline-derived CDR1 and CDR2 are SGHNT and YYREEE (reference sequence). This CDR3 region has 13 residues. The CDR3 DNA reads as TGTGCCAGCAGCTCCGGACAGCCTGGTGAGCAGTTCTTC. The encoded protein is CASSSGQPGEQFF.

The chain carries TRBV30 and TRBJ2-2, with TRBD1 matching over 7 bases. The germline V gene encodes CDR1 GTSNPN and CDR2 SVGIG (reference sequence). Trimming removed 1 base from V and 3 bases from J; junction bases left unmatched: 20. The CDR3 contains 20 residues. The CDR3 reads CAWSERTGGFTLRDTGELFF. CDR3 DNA: TGTGCCTGGAGTGAGCGGACAGGCGGATTCACTCTTCGGGACACCGGGGAGCTGTTTTTT. The full variable domain, with the rest looked up from reference TRBV30 and TRBJ2-2, is SQTIHQWPATLVQPVGSPLSLECTVEGTSNPNLYWYRQAAGRGLQLLFYSVGIGQISSEVPQNLSASRPQDRQFILSSKKLLLSDSGFYLCAWSERTGGFTLRDTGELFFGEGSRLTVL.

The chain employs TRBV14 and TRBJ2-2; D gene unclear. V was shortened by 0 bases and J by 8 bases, with 13 bases between the two germline ends. The CDR3 length is 15 residues. Germline V gene sequence: CDR1 SGHDN, CDR2 FVKESK. The CDR3 reads CASSQDLSPSGELFF. DNA of the CDR3: TGTGCCAGCAGCCAAGATCTTTCCCCTAGTGGGGAGCTGTTTTTT.

The chain couples TRBV18 to TRBJ1-4; D perhaps matches TRBD1 (5 bases). CDR1 is KGHSH and CDR2 is LQKENI in the germline V gene. The germline V and J ends were trimmed by 2 bases and 8 bases, with 15 bases remaining between them. This CDR3 spans 15 amino acids. DNA for the CDR3: TGTGCCAGCTCACCAGGCCAGGGCGGGGACGAAAAACTGTTTTTT. Its translation is CASSPGQGGDEKLFF. The full variable domain, completed using reference TRBV18 and TRBJ1-4, is NAGVMQNPRHLVRRRGQEARLRCSPMKGHSHVYWYRQLPEEGLKFMVYLQKENIIDESGMPKERFSAEFPKEGPSILRIQQVVRGDSAAYFCASSPGQGGDEKLFFGSGTQLSVL.